The 4 T cell receptor beta chains below come from one sample, sequenced in a study of T cell responses to AZD1222 COVID-19 vaccine. The assay was immunoSEQ multiplex PCR, and TCRdb's table has in-frame clones only and misses some. The sample has about 150,000 clones, around 95% seen once. Sequenced here: peripheral blood, sampled on day 0 of AZD1222 vaccination. The receptors derive from an adult in good health.

This chain links TRBV27 with TRBJ2-5; 7 bases align to TRBD2. After removal of 6 bases from V and 9 bases from J, the junction contained 13 bases not matched to a gene. Germline V gene lookup returns CDR1 MNHEY and CDR2 SMNVEV (reference sequence). The CDR3 totals 14 residues. DNA for the CDR3: TGTGCCAGCAGGATTTCGGGGGGTTCGTCGTCCCAGTACTTC. Translation gives CASRISGGSSSQYF.

For this clone: The sample contains more than one DNA sequence encoding this CDR3. This sequence joins TRBV19 and TRBJ1-6; D gene uncertain. V lost 6 bases and J lost 7, with 10 bases in between. The CDR3 is made up of 13 amino acids. From germline, CDR1 is LNHDA and CDR2 SQIVND (reference sequence). CDR3 bases: TGTGCCAGTAGCCCCGGTGGCAATTCACCCCTCCACTTT. It codes for CASSPGGNSPLHF.

This chain joins TRBV12-3 or TRBV12-4 and TRBJ1-5; D is ambiguous. The CDR3 runs 13 residues. The V end was cut by 3 bases, the J end by 1 base, with 4 bases between. CDR3 bases: TGTGCCAGCAGTTTGGGGAGCAATCAGCCCCAGCATTTT. Protein: CASSLGSNQPQHF.

The chain has TRBV7-9 and TRBJ2-1; TRBD2 matches at 10 bases. CDR1 SEHNR and CDR2 FQNEAQ come from the germline V gene (reference sequence). V lost 5 bases, J lost 8 bases, and 6 bases stayed unmatched. The CDR3 has 14 residues. CDR3: CASSQTSGLDEQFF. DNA for the CDR3: TGTGCCAGCAGCCAGACTAGCGGGTTGGATGAGCAGTTCTTC. The whole variable domain, remainder taken from reference TRBV7-9 and TRBJ2-1, is DTGVSQNPRHKITKRGQNVTFRCDPISEHNRLYWYRQTLGQGPEFLTYFQNEAQLEKSRLLSDRFSAERPKGSFSTLEIQRTEQGDSAMYLCASSQTSGLDEQFFGPGTRLTVL.